The TCR beta chain under discussion was sequenced for a study of CD8+CD57+ T cells in acquired aplastic anemia. Overall study: On average, sorted CD4+ and CD8+ cells gave 3.2 ug of DNA.

In the case of this clonotype: The target antigen is unknown.

TCR beta VDJ and CDR3 were profiled, and genomic DNA was the template. TCRdb reprocessed the reads with MiXCR, giving one entry per CDR3 protein. The repertoire holds under 500,000 distinct CDR3 sequences, with approximately 33% as singletons. Patients who underwent sequencing had shown CD8+CD57+ cell expansion by flow cytometry. Severe acquired aplastic anemia was the diagnosis recorded for all patients. The study sampled blood from patients who had received no therapy. Points from the study as a whole: Patients and controls were found to share more than 25 CD8+ CDR3 sequences.

This CDR3 contains 14 residues. Trimming left V 4 bases short and J 12 bases short, with 21 bases between. CDR1 and CDR2 from the germline V gene are ENHRY and SYGVKD. Specimen: sorted CD4+, CD8+, or CD8+CD57+ T cells (not recorded which) from PBMCs. The origin of this receptor is a human donor with aplastic anemia. V is TRBV10-3 and J is TRBJ1-2; no clear D. In nucleotides, the CDR3 is TGTGCCATCAGTGCTTCTCAGGTCCTCTCTGGAAACACCTTC. Its translation is CAISASQVLSGNTF.